Listed here are 27 T cell receptor beta chains from one sample, sequenced in a study of TIL therapy for anti-PD-1-resistant metastatic lung cancer. This was the immunoSEQ v3 assay. Only in-frame clones appear in the TCRdb table, and some are missing; sequencing was by immunoSEQ multiplex PCR. The table has more than 20,000 clones, over 60% seen once; the top ten hold about 6.9%. Time point specified: pre-treatment sample, taken before nivolumab and TIL therapy. Pleural nodules or supraclavicular lymph nodes made up most of the excised metastases sampled. Sample: tumor tissue, taken at baseline. The receptors originated from a person aged 25 to 79 with non-small cell lung cancer.

The chain combines TRBV7-8 with TRBJ2-7, with D perhaps matching TRBD1 or TRBD2 (7 bases each). The germline V and J ends were trimmed by 4 bases and 2 bases, with 15 bases remaining between them. Per the germline V gene, CDR1 is SGHVS and CDR2 is FQNEAQ. CDR3 length: 15 residues. The CDR3 protein is CASSSGGGGTYEQYF. The CDR3 DNA reads TGTGCCAGCAGCTCAGGGGGGGGAGGGACCTACGAGCAGTACTTC.

V and J are TRBV5-1 and TRBJ1-1, with D perhaps TRBD1 (5 bases). V dropped 4 bases and J dropped 1 base, with 14 bases sitting between them. The CDR3 runs 15 residues. Germline CDR1 SGHRS, CDR2 YFSETQ. Written as DNA, the CDR3 is TGCGCCAGCAGCCAAATGGGCGGGGGGAACACTGAAGCTTTCTTT. It encodes CASSQMGGGNTEAFF.

V gene TRBV10-3 combines with J gene TRBJ1-2, with D possibly matching TRBD1 (6 bases). CDR1 is ENHRY, CDR2 SYGVKD, per germline. V dropped 6 bases and J dropped 2 bases, with 13 bases sitting between them. The CDR3 spans 14 residues. CDR3 protein: CAIRPGQTNYGYTF. In DNA form, the CDR3 reads TGTGCCATCAGACCAGGACAGACCAACTATGGCTACACCTTC.

The rearrangement joins TRBV15 to TRBJ2-5; D possibly matches TRBD1 or TRBD2 (5 bases each). Germline V gene sequence: CDR1 LNHNV, CDR2 YYDKDF (reference sequence). The CDR3 loop spans 14 amino acids. Trimming cost V 8 bases and J 0 bases, with 13 bases left between them. CDR3 bases: TGTGCCACCTTAAAGGGACGACACCAAGAGACCCAGTACTTC. Protein product: CATLKGRHQETQYF.

The chain has TRBV28 and TRBJ1-2, with D possibly being TRBD1 (6 bases). V shed 3 bases and J shed 2 bases, with 10 bases lying between them. CDR1 and CDR2 (germline): MDHEN, SYDVKM. This CDR3 comprises 14 residues. The CDR3: CASSFYGGNYGYTF. CDR3 bases: TGTGCCAGCAGTTTTTATGGGGGCAACTATGGCTACACCTTC.

This clone has a handful of counts. The rearrangement uses TRBV13 and TRBJ2-1, with 11 bases fitting TRBD2. The CDR3 runs 16 residues. V shed 5 bases and J 8 bases; nucleotides not matched to a gene: 11. Germline V gene lookup returns CDR1 PRHDT and CDR2 FYEKMQ (reference sequence). The DNA of the CDR3 is TGTGCCAGCAGCACCCGACTAGCGGGGATTTTCGATGAGCAGTTCTTC. Protein product: CASSTRLAGIFDEQFF. Drawing the rest from reference TRBV13 and TRBJ2-1, the complete variable domain is AAGVIQSPRHLIKEKRETATLKCYPIPRHDTVYWYQQGPGQDPQFLISFYEKMQSDKGSIPDRFSAQQFSDYHSELNMSSLELGDSALYFCASSTRLAGIFDEQFFGPGTRLTVL.

V is TRBV21-1 and J is TRBJ1-6. TRBV21-1 is marked as a pseudogene. The CDR3 is 12 amino acids. For the CDR3, the DNA is TGTGCCAGCAGCAAAGTACCTTCACCCCTCCACTTT. This codes for CASSKVPSPLHF.

This sequence joins TRBV6-6 and TRBJ1-4; D call uncertain. The CDR3 covers 11 residues. V was pared by 4 bases and J by 8 bases, with 5 bases between. Germline V gene lookup returns CDR1 MNHNY and CDR2 SVGAGI (reference sequence). The CDR3 sequence is CASSWGEKLFF. The CDR3 region has the DNA TGTGCCAGCAGTTGGGGAGAAAAACTGTTTTTT.

This rearrangement joins TRBV6-1 to TRBJ1-5; 7 nucleotides agree with TRBD1. V trimming: 6 bases; J trimming: 6 bases; junction bases outside the gene matches: 8. This CDR3 has 14 residues. CDR1 and CDR2 (germline): MNHNS, SASEGT. The CDR3 is CASRRDRVSQPQHF. Written as DNA, the CDR3 is TGTGCCAGCAGAAGAGACAGGGTAAGTCAGCCCCAGCATTTT.

The chain couples TRBV6-5 to TRBJ1-6; D might be TRBD1 (5 bases). CDR3 length equals 15 residues. V dropped 5 bases and J dropped 9 bases, with 17 bases sitting between them. From germline, CDR1 is MNHEY and CDR2 SVGAGI. This chain's CDR3 is CASSRSRVSGSPLHF. In DNA, the CDR3 is TGTGCCAGCAGTCGATCCAGGGTCTCGGGTTCACCCCTCCACTTT.

J is TRBJ2-2 and V is TRBV7-3, with 10 bases lining up with TRBD1. The V and J ends lost 3 bases and 7 bases, in that order; junction bases with no gene match: 5. The CDR3 consists of 15 residues. The V gene's germline CDR1 is SGHTA and CDR2 FQGTGA. The CDR3 reads CASSFGTGVNGELFF. Here the CDR3 DNA reads TGTGCCAGCAGCTTCGGGACAGGGGTTAACGGGGAGCTGTTTTTT.

This sequence joins TRBV6-1 and TRBJ2-7; TRBD1 is a possible D gene (6 bases). V lost 3 bases to trimming and J lost 0 bases, with 9 bases between them. The CDR3 sequence is 14 residues long. The germline V gene encodes CDR1 MNHNS and CDR2 SASEGT. CDR3 loop: CASSEIGGSYEQYF. CDR3 DNA: TGTGCCAGCAGTGAGATAGGGGGCTCCTACGAGCAGTACTTC.

The CDR3 nucleotides read TGTGCCAGCTCACCGACAGGGGGGGACAATCAGCCCCAGCATTTT. Protein product: CASSPTGGDNQPQHF. The chain has TRBV18 and TRBJ1-5; the match to TRBD1 covers 9 bases. The CDR3 is made up of 15 amino acids. Germline V gene sequence: CDR1 KGHSH, CDR2 LQKENI. V shed 3 bases, J shed 3 bases, and the junction held 3 bases outside the gene matches.

The chain couples TRBV5-4 to TRBJ2-3; 13 bases match TRBD2. Germline trimming cut 3 bases from V and 0 bases from J; bases unmatched to any gene: 4. Germline V gene lookup returns CDR1 SGHNT and CDR2 YYREEE (reference sequence). This CDR3 has 17 amino acids. The CDR3 DNA follows: TGTGCCAGCAGCTGGACTAGCGGGGGTCAAAGCACAGATACGCAGTATTTT. Residues: CASSWTSGGQSTDTQYF.

This clone was found a few times. CDR3 amino acids: CASSPTGGGYGYTF. CDR3 coding DNA: TGTGCCAGCAGTCCTACAGGGGGCGGGTATGGCTACACCTTC. The genes are TRBV27 and TRBJ1-2; 9 bases line up with TRBD1. J gave up 5 bases and V 5 bases, and 6 bases lay outside the gene matches. Germline loops: CDR1 MNHEY, CDR2 SMNVEV (reference sequence). The CDR3 loop spans 14 amino acids.

The CDR3 DNA reads TGCGCCAGCAGCCCGTACCCCCGGGCGGGGAACTATGGCTACACCTTC. Residues: CASSPYPRAGNYGYTF. The chain links TRBV5-1 to TRBJ1-2; D unclear. The germline gives CDR1 SGHRS, CDR2 YFSETQ. The CDR3 sequence is 16 residues long. Trimming took off 4 bases at V and 2 bases at J, with 18 bases between the two ends. Supplemented by reference TRBV5-1 and TRBJ1-2, the full variable domain reads KAGVTQTPRYLIKTRGQQVTLSCSPISGHRSVSWYQQTPGQGLQFLFEYFSETQRNKGNFPGRFSGRQFSNSRSEMNVSTLELGDSALYLCASSPYPRAGNYGYTFGSGTRLTVV.

This clone was counted only a few times. Here the CDR3 DNA reads TGTGCCAGCAGCCAATTCGGACTAGCGGTAACAGATACGCAGTATTTT. This sequence encodes CASSQFGLAVTDTQYF. The chain links TRBV14 to TRBJ2-3; 10 bases fit TRBD2. The germline CDR1 and CDR2 sequences are SGHDN and FVKESK. V gave up 2 bases and J gave up 3 bases; unmatched junction bases: 5. The CDR3 has 16 residues.

The chain has TRBV19 and TRBJ2-2; D tentatively fits TRBD1 or TRBD2 (6 bases each). Trimming removed 6 bases from V and 0 bases from J, with 11 bases in between. Germline CDR1 reads LNHDA; CDR2 reads SQIVND (reference sequence). The CDR3 runs to 15 residues. As DNA, the CDR3 is TGTGCCAGTAGGGTACGGGGGCCGAACACCGGGGAGCTGTTTTTT. Its translation is CASRVRGPNTGELFF.

This chain joins TRBV10-3 and TRBJ2-1; D may be TRBD1 or TRBD2 (6 bases each). CDR1 is ENHRY, CDR2 SYGVKD, per germline. The CDR3 totals 15 residues. V was pared by 6 bases and J by 7 bases, with 19 bases between. The CDR3 loop reads CAIRVNDVGGNEQFF. CDR3 nucleotides: TGTGCCATCAGGGTGAATGACGTAGGGGGGAATGAGCAGTTCTTC.

The V gene is TRBV5-5, the J gene TRBJ1-1; D is unresolved. V lost 1 base and J lost 1, with 5 bases in between. The CDR3 totals 13 residues. Germline CDR1 is SGHKS and CDR2 is YYEKEE (reference sequence). In nucleotides, the CDR3 is TGTGCCAGCAGCTTGATGGCGAACACTGAAGCTTTCTTT. Its translation is CASSLMANTEAFF.

The rearrangement links TRBV5-5 to TRBJ2-7, with 10 bases fitting TRBD2. Germline V lookup: CDR1 SGHKS, CDR2 YYEKEE (reference sequence). CDR3 length equals 17 residues. V gave up 2 bases and J gave up 1 base; unmatched junction bases: 9. The CDR3 coding sequence is TGTGCCAGCAGCTTAGGACTAGCGGCTCAACAATCCTACGAGCAGTACTTC. It specifies CASSLGLAAQQSYEQYF. The complete variable domain, with remaining parts taken from reference TRBV5-5 and TRBJ2-7, reads DAGVTQSPTHLIKTRGQQVTLRCSPISGHKSVSWYQQVLGQGPQFIFQYYEKEERGRGNFPDRFSARQFPNYSSELNVNALLLGDSALYLCASSLGLAAQQSYEQYFGPGTRLTVT.

This clone was seen just once. The chain joins TRBV5-1 to TRBJ2-5, with a tentative D call TRBD2 (5 bases). The CDR3 contains 13 residues. CDR1 is SGHRS, CDR2 YFSETQ, per germline. V dropped 1 base and J dropped 5 bases, with 9 bases sitting between them. This CDR3 reads CASSLLAGETQYF. As DNA, the CDR3 is TGCGCCAGCAGCTTGCTAGCCGGGGAGACCCAGTACTTC.

The CDR3 DNA follows: TGTGCCAGCAGTTACTCAACGGGGGTAGGAAGTTACACCTTC. Translated, it gives CASSYSTGVGSYTF. The V gene is TRBV6-5, the J gene TRBJ1-2, with D perhaps TRBD1 (5 bases). V was shortened by 0 bases and J by 11 bases, with 16 bases between the two germline ends. Looked up from germline, CDR1 is MNHEY and CDR2 is SVGAGI. This CDR3 has 14 residues.

This chain connects TRBV29-1 to TRBJ2-7; no clear D gene. V was clipped by 6 bases and J by 0 bases, with 9 bases between them. The CDR3 covers 12 residues. Germline loops: CDR1 SQVTM, CDR2 ANQGSEA. CDR3 amino acids: CSVDGSSYEQYF. In DNA, the CDR3 is TGCAGCGTCGACGGAAGCTCCTACGAGCAGTACTTC.

This chain joins TRBV13 and TRBJ1-4; D uncertain. Germline V gene data show CDR1 as PRHDT and CDR2 as FYEKMQ (reference sequence). The CDR3 consists of 16 residues. V was shortened by 4 bases and J by 0 bases, with 12 bases between the two germline ends. In DNA form, the CDR3 reads TGTGCCAGCAGCTCCCTGGACGGTGCAACTAATGAAAAACTGTTTTTT. This gives the protein CASSSLDGATNEKLFF.

This clone has just one count. This rearrangement joins TRBV10-3 to TRBJ2-5; 9 nucleotides agree with TRBD2. V gave up 10 bases and J gave up 1 base; unmatched junction bases: 4. Germline V gene data show CDR1 as ENHRY and CDR2 as SYGVKD. The CDR3 totals 13 residues. The CDR3 DNA reads TGTGCCACCCGAGCGGGGGGCCAAGAGACCCAGTACTTC. Encoded protein: CATRAGGQETQYF.

For the CDR3, the DNA is TGTGCCAGAAGCCCCCCAATTTGGTGGACTTTAGACAATGAGCAGTTCTTC. Translated: CARSPPIWWTLDNEQFF. The genes are TRBV5-3 and TRBJ2-1, with TRBD2 as a possible D gene (5 bases). TRBV5-3 is annotated as an ORF whose role is uncertain. The CDR3 sequence is 17 residues long. The V end lost 4 bases, the J end lost 5 bases, and 22 bases lay between the germline ends.